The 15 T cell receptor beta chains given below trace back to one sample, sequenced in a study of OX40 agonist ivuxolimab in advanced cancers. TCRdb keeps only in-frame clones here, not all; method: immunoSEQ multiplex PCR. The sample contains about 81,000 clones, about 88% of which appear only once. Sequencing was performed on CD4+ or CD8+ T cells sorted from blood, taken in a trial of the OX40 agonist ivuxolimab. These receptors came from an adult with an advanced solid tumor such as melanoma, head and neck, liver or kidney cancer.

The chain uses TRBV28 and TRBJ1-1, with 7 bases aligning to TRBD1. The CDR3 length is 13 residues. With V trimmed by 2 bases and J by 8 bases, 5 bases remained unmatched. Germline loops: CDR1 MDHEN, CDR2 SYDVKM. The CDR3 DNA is TGTGCCAGCAGTTTAAATCCGGACAGGGAAGCTTTCTTT. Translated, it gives CASSLNPDREAFF.

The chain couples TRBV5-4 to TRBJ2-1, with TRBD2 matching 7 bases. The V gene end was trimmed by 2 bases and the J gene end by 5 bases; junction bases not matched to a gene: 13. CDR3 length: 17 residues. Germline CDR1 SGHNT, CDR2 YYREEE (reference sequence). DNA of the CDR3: TGTGCCAGCAGCTTTGGAAGCGGGGATTGGGGACACAATGAGCAGTTCTTC. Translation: CASSFGSGDWGHNEQFF.

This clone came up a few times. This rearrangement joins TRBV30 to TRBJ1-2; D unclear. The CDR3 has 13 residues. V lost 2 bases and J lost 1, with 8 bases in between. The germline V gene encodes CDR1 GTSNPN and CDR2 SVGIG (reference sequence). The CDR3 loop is CAWSWRINYGYTF. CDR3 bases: TGTGCCTGGAGTTGGAGGATTAACTATGGCTACACCTTC. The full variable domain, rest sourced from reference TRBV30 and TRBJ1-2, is SQTIHQWPATLVQPVGSPLSLECTVEGTSNPNLYWYRQAAGRGLQLLFYSVGIGQISSEVPQNLSASRPQDRQFILSSKKLLLSDSGFYLCAWSWRINYGYTFGSGTRLTVV.

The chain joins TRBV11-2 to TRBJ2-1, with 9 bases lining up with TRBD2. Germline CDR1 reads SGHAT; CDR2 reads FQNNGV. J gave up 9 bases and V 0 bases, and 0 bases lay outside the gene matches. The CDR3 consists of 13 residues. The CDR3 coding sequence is TGTGCCAGCAGCTTAGAACTAGCGGGTGAGCAGTTCTTC. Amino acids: CASSLELAGEQFF.

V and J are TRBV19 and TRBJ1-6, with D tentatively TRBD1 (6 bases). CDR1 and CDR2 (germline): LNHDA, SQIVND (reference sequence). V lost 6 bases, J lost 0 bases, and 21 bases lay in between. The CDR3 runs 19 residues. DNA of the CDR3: TGTGCCAGTAGGAAGAGCCCAGAGCAGGGGTACTCCTATAATTCACCCCTCCACTTT. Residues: CASRKSPEQGYSYNSPLHF.

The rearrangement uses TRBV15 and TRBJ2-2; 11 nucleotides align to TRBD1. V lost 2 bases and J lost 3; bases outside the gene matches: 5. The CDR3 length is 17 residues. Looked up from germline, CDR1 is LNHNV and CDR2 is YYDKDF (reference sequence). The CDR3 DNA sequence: TGTGCCACCAGCAGAATGACGGGACAGGGGGACACCGGGGAGCTGTTTTTT. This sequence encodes CATSRMTGQGDTGELFF.

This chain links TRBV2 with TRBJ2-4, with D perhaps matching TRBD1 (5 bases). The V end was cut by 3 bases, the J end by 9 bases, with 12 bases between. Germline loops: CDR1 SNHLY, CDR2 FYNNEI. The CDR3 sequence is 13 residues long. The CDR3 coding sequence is TGTGCCAGCAGTGAGGGCAGGGCGGCCATTCAGTACTTC. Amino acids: CASSEGRAAIQYF.

The CDR3 DNA is TGTGCCTGGAGTATCTCCTCCTACGAGCAGTACTTC. Its protein is CAWSISSYEQYF. V is TRBV30 and J is TRBJ2-7; D remains unclear. This CDR3 spans 12 amino acids. Trimming shortened V by 2 bases and J by 0 bases, and 5 bases separated the two germline ends. Germline V lookup: CDR1 GTSNPN, CDR2 SVGIG (reference sequence). Full variable domain (missing parts from reference TRBV30 and TRBJ2-7): SQTIHQWPATLVQPVGSPLSLECTVEGTSNPNLYWYRQAAGRGLQLLFYSVGIGQISSEVPQNLSASRPQDRQFILSSKKLLLSDSGFYLCAWSISSYEQYFGPGTRLTVT.

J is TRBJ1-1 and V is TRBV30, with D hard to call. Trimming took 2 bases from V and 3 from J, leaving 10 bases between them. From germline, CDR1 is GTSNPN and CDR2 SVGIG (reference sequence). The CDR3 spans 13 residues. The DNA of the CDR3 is TGTGCCTGGAGTCCCCTTGAGTACACTGAAGCTTTCTTT. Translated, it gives CAWSPLEYTEAFF.

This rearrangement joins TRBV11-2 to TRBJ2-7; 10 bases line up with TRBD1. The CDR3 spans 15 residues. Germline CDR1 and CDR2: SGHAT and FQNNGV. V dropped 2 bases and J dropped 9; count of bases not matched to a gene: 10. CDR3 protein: CASSLTDRGHVGQYF. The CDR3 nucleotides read TGTGCCAGCAGCTTAACTGACAGGGGGCACGTCGGGCAGTACTTC.

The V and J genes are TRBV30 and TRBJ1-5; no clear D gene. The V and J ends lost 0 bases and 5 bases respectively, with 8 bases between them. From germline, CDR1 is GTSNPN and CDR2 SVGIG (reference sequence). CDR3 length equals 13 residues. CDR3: CAWSVRSHQPQHF. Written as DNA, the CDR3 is TGTGCCTGGAGTGTACGAAGCCATCAGCCCCAGCATTTT.

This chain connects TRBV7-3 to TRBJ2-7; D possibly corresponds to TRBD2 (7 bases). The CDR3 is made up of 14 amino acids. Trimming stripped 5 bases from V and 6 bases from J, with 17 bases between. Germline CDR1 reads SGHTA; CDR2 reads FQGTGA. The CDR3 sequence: CASSPVEGGGEQYF. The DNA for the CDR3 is TGTGCCAGCAGCCCCGTAGAGGGAGGGGGCGAGCAGTACTTC.

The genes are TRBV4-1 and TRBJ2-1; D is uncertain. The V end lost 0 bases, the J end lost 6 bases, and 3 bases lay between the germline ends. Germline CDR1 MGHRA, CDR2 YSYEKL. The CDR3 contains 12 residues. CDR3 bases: TGCGCCAGCAGCCAAGATGGCAATGAGCAGTTCTTC. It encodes CASSQDGNEQFF.

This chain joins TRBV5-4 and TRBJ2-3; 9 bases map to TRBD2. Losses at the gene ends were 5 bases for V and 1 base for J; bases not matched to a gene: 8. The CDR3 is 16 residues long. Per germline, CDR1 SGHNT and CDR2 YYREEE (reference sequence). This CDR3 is CASRRIAGARTDTQYF. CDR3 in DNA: TGTGCCAGCAGGAGGATAGCGGGGGCCCGCACAGATACGCAGTATTTT.

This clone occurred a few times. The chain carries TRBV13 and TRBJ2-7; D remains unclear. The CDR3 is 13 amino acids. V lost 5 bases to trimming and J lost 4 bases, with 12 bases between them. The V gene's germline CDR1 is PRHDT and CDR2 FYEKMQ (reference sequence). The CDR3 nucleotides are TGTGCCAGCAGCCCTCCGATGTCTTACGAGCAGTACGTC. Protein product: CASSPPMSYEQYV.